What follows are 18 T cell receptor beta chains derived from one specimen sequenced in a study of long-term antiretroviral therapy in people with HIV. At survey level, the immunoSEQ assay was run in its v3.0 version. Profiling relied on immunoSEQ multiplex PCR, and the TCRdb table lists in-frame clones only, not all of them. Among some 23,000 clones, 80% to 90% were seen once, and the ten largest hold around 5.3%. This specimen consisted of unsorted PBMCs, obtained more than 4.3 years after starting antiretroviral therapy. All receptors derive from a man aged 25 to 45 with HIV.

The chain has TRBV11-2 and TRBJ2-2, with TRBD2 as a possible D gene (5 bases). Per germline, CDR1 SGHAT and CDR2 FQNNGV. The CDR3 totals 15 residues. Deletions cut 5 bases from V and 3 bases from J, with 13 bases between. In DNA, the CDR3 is TGTGCCAGCAGCCCCGTAGGCGGGTACACCGGGGAGCTGTTTTTT. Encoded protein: CASSPVGGYTGELFF.

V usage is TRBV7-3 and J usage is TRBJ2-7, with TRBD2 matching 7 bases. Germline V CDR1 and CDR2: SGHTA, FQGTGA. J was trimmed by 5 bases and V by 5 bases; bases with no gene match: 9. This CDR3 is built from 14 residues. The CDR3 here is CASSQRGGEHEQYF. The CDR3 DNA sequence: TGTGCCAGCAGCCAACGCGGGGGTGAACACGAGCAGTACTTC.

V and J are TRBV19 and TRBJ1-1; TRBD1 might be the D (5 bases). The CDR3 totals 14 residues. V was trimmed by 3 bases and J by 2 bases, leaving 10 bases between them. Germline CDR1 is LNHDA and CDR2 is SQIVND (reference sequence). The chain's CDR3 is CASSMSGFNTEAFF. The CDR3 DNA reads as TGTGCCAGTAGTATGTCAGGGTTTAACACTGAAGCTTTCTTT.

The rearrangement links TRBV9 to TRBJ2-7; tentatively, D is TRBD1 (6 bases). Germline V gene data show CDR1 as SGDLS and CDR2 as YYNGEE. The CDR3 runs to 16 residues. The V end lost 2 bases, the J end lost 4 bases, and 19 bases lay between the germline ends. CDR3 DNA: TGTGCCAGCAGCGTCCCCCGGGACACCATCTCATACGAGCAGTACTTC. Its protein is CASSVPRDTISYEQYF.

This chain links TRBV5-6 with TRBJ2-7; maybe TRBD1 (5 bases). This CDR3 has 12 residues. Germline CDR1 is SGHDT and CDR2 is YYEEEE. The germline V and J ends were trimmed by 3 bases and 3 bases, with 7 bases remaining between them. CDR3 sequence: CASSYDSYEQYF. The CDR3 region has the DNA TGTGCCAGCAGCTACGACAGCTACGAGCAGTACTTC. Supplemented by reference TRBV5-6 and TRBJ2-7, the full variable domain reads DAGVTQSPTHLIKTRGQQVTLRCSPKSGHDTVSWYQQALGQGPQFIFQYYEEEERQRGNFPDRFSGHQFPNYSSELNVNALLLGDSALYLCASSYDSYEQYFGPGTRLTVT.

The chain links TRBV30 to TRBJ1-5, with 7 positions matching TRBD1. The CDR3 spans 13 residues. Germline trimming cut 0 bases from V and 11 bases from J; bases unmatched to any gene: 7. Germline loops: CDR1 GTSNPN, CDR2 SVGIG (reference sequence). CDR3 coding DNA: TGTGCCTGGAGTGTTCAAGGGGGCACAGCCCAGCATTTT. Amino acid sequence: CAWSVQGGTAQHF.

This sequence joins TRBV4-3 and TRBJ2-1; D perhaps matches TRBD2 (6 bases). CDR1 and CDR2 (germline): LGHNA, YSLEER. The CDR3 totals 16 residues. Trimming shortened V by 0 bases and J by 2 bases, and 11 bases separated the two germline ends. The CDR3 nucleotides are TGCGCCAGCAGCCAAGAAGGAGCGGGTACCTACAATGAGCAGTTCTTC. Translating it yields CASSQEGAGTYNEQFF.

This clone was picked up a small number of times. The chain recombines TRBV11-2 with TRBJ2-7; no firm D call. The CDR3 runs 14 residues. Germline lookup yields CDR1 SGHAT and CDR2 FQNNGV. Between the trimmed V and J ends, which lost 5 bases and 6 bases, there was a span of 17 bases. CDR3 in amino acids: CASSQKATLGEQYF. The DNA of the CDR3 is TGTGCCAGCAGCCAAAAGGCCACCCTTGGCGAGCAGTACTTC.

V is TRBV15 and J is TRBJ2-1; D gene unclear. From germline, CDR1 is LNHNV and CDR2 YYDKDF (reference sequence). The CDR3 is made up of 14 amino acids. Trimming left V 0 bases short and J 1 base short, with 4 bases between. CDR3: CATSREPSYNEQFF. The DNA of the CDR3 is TGTGCCACCAGCAGAGAACCGTCCTACAATGAGCAGTTCTTC.

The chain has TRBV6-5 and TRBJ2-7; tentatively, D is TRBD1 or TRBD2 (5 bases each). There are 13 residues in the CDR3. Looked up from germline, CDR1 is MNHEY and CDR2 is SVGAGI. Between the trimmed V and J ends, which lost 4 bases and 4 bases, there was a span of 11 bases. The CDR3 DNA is TGTGCCAGCAGTTCAAGCGAGGGGTACGAGCAGTACTTC. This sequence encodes CASSSSEGYEQYF.

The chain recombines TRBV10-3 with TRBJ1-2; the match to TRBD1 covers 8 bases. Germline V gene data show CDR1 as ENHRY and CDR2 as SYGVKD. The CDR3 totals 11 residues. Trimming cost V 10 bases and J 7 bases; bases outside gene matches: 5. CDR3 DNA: TGTGCCAACGGACAGGGTTTTGGCTACACCTTC. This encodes CANGQGFGYTF.

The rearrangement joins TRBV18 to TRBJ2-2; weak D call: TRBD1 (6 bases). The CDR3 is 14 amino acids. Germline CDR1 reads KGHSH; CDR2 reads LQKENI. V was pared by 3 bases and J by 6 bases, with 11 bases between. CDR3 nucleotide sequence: TGTGCCAGCTCACCGATGCCAGGGGCCGGGGAGCTGTTTTTT. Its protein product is CASSPMPGAGELFF.

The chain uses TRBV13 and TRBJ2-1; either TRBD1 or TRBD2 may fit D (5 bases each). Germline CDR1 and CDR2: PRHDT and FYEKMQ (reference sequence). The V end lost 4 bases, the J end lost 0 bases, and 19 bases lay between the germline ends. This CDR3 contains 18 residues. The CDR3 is CASSSGTGEDFSYNEQFF. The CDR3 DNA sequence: TGTGCCAGCAGCTCGGGGACGGGTGAAGATTTCTCCTACAATGAGCAGTTCTTC.

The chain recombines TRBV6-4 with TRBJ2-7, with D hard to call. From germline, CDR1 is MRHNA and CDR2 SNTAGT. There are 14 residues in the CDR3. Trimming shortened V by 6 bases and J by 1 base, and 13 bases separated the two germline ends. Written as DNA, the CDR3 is TGTGCCAGCAGAAAACAGAAAGGGTCCTACGAGCAGTACTTC. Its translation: CASRKQKGSYEQYF.

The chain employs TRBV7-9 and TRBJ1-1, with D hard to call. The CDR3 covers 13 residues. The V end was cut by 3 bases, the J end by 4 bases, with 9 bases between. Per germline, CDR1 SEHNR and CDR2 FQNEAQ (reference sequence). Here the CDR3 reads CASSFPRVTEAFF. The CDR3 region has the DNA TGTGCCAGCAGCTTCCCCCGGGTCACTGAAGCTTTCTTT.

The CDR3: CASSQDQGGFYGYTF. The CDR3 coding sequence is TGCGCCAGCAGCCAAGATCAAGGGGGGTTCTATGGCTACACCTTC. The chain uses TRBV4-1 and TRBJ1-2; perhaps TRBD1 as D (6 bases). Between the trimmed V and J ends, which lost 0 bases and 4 bases, there was a span of 12 bases. CDR3 length equals 15 residues. Germline CDR1 reads MGHRA; CDR2 reads YSYEKL.

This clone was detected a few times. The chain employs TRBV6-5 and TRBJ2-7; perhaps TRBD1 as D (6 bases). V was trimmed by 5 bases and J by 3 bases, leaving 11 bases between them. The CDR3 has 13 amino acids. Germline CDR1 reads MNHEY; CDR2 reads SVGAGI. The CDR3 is CASSRTVGYEQYF. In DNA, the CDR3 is TGTGCCAGCAGTAGGACAGTTGGCTACGAGCAGTACTTC.

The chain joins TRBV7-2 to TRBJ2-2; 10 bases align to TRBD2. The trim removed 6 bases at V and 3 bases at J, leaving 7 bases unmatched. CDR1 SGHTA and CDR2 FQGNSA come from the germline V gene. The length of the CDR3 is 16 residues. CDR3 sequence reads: CASRPTSGAYTGELFF. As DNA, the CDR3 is TGTGCCAGCAGGCCCACTAGCGGGGCATACACCGGGGAGCTGTTTTTT.